This T cell receptor beta chain was identified during a study of beta chain features in type 1 diabetes. Broader study findings: Compared to healthy donors, patients appeared to have naive, central memory and Treg TCRB repertoires that were more alike. Patients with type 1 diabetes carried fewer insertions and had more deletions at their VDJ junctions.

CD45RO/CCR7/CD25/CD127/CD95/CD27 sorting isolated CD4+ naive, central memory, regulatory and stem cell-like memory cells. Without exception, sorted populations had purity beyond 95%. V lost 5 bases and J lost 7; bases outside the gene matches: 4. This CDR3 spans 14 amino acids. In germline, CDR1 is ENHRY, CDR2 SYGVKD. Note on this clone: Its antigen remains unknown.

Expressed TCRB transcripts were sequenced because the entire RNA isolate underwent reverse transcription. The protocol was immunoSEQ multiplex PCR, while the TCRdb copy is restricted to in-frame clones and leaves out a portion. The table records 200,000 to 250,000 clones, over 9.5% of them present only once. The chain joins TRBV10-3 to TRBJ2-1, with 11 bases that match TRBD2. Material for sequencing was naive CD4+ T cells from blood. The origin of this receptor is a woman under 30 in good health. Here the CDR3 reads CAISPTSGANEQFF. The CDR3 DNA is TGTGCCATCAGTCCGACTAGCGGGGCTAATGAGCAGTTCTTC.